One sample yielded the 19 T cell receptor beta chains listed below, sequenced in a study of T-cell reconstitution after alpha-beta-depleted transplantation in children. The library targeted TCRbeta and was prepared with unique molecular identifiers. Each CDR3 protein gets one entry after TCRdb re-called the PCR reads with MiXCR. The profile shows approximately 430,000 distinct CDR3 sequences, around 15% of them singletons. The sequencing used PBMCs, mostly from graft donor cells, collected 360 days after TCRalphabeta/CD19-depleted stem cell transplant. All receptors come from a boy younger than two who had a stem cell transplant for Wiskott-Aldrich syndrome, so the T cells may come from the graft donor.

There are many counts of this clonotype. The rearrangement joins TRBV5-1 to TRBJ2-7; D is possibly TRBD1 (5 bases). The germline V gene encodes CDR1 SGHRS and CDR2 YFSETQ. Trimming stripped 0 bases from V and 1 base from J, with 14 bases between. This CDR3 spans 16 amino acids. CDR3 residues: CASSLAPTVDSYEQYF. For the CDR3, the DNA is TGCGCCAGCAGCTTGGCCCCGACAGTGGATTCCTACGAGCAGTACTTC.

V usage is TRBV20-1 and J usage is TRBJ2-7; tentatively, D is TRBD1 (6 bases). The CDR3 runs 16 residues. The V gene lost 0 bases and the J gene lost 3 bases, with 18 bases spanning the gap. CDR1 and CDR2 (germline): DFQATT, SNEGSKA (reference sequence). The CDR3 nucleotides are TGCAGTGCTAGAGACCTGACAGGCCGGAAGGGCTACGAGCAGTACTTC. This codes for CSARDLTGRKGYEQYF.

This clonotype has at least ten counts. The chain uses TRBV4-1 and TRBJ1-2; tentatively, D is TRBD1 (6 bases). This CDR3 has 16 residues. The ends were cut back, 1 base at V and 3 bases at J, with 15 bases in the middle. CDR1 is MGHRA, CDR2 YSYEKL, per germline. The CDR3 DNA follows: TGCGCCAGCAGCCAAGTCCCTTGGACAGTTGACTATGGCTACACCTTC. The encoded protein is CASSQVPWTVDYGYTF.

The chain recombines TRBV10-3 with TRBJ2-1; maybe TRBD2 (5 bases). CDR1 ENHRY and CDR2 SYGVKD come from the germline V gene. CDR3 length: 15 residues. Trimming pared 4 bases from V and 2 bases from J, leaving 12 bases between. CDR3 coding DNA: TGTGCCATCAGTGCCCCTAGCCGGCCCTACAATGAGCAGTTCTTC. It yields the protein CAISAPSRPYNEQFF.

V usage is TRBV20-1 and J usage is TRBJ2-6, with D perhaps TRBD1 or TRBD2 (5 bases each). CDR1 and CDR2 from the germline V gene are DFQATT and SNEGSKA (reference sequence). V was pared by 6 bases and J by 2 bases, with 14 bases between. The CDR3 runs 15 residues. This CDR3 reads CSARGVGAGANVLTF. CDR3 DNA sequence: TGCAGTGCGAGGGGAGTTGGGGCTGGGGCCAACGTCCTGACTTTC.

This clonotype was detected a few times. The rearrangement joins TRBV2 to TRBJ2-1; 9 nucleotides match TRBD2. Germline CDR1 SNHLY, CDR2 FYNNEI. The V gene end was trimmed by 9 bases and the J gene end by 1 base; junction bases not matched to a gene: 7. CDR3 length: 15 residues. The CDR3 bases are TGTGCCAGAGCGGGAGGCACCCTGTCCTACAATGAGCAGTTCTTC. Translating it yields CARAGGTLSYNEQFF.

This clonotype appeared a few times. The chain has TRBV2 and TRBJ2-5; D gene ambiguous. This CDR3 has 13 amino acids. V lost 4 bases and J lost 2, with 8 bases in between. Germline V CDR1 and CDR2: SNHLY, FYNNEI. The CDR3 here is CASSASRQETQYF. The CDR3 nucleotides are TGTGCCAGCAGTGCCTCCCGTCAAGAGACCCAGTACTTC.

The V gene is TRBV30, the J gene TRBJ2-5; 7 bases map to TRBD2. Germline V gene data show CDR1 as GTSNPN and CDR2 as SVGIG (reference sequence). The CDR3 runs to 14 residues. The V gene end was trimmed by 0 bases and the J gene end by 5 bases; junction bases not matched to a gene: 6. Written as DNA, the CDR3 is TGTGCCTGGAGTGTCGGGAGGCTAGTGGAGACCCAGTACTTC. As protein: CAWSVGRLVETQYF.

The rearrangement links TRBV28 to TRBJ1-3; a possible D gene is TRBD1 (6 bases). Between the trimmed V and J ends, which lost 10 bases and 0 bases, there was a span of 10 bases. This CDR3 spans 13 amino acids. Germline values: CDR1 MDHEN, CDR2 SYDVKM. The chain's CDR3 is CATTGSSGNTIYF. Written as DNA, the CDR3 is TGTGCCACCACAGGGAGCTCTGGAAACACCATATATTTT.

The J gene is TRBJ2-7, the V gene TRBV5-1, with no clear D. V dropped 0 bases and J dropped 1 base, with 14 bases sitting between them. Germline loops: CDR1 SGHRS, CDR2 YFSETQ. The CDR3 has 16 residues. The DNA of the CDR3 is TGCGCCAGCAGCTTGGCCGGAGCATCTCTATCCTACGAGCAGTACTTC. It encodes CASSLAGASLSYEQYF.

V is TRBV11-2 and J is TRBJ2-3; 9 bases map to TRBD2. This CDR3 region has 18 residues. J lost 0 bases, V lost 0 bases, and 7 bases had no gene match. Germline V gene lookup returns CDR1 SGHAT and CDR2 FQNNGV. The CDR3 sequence: CASSLEVAGVLSTDTQYF. CDR3 nucleotides: TGTGCCAGCAGCTTAGAGGTAGCGGGAGTCCTTAGCACAGATACGCAGTATTTT.

This clonotype showed up just a few times. The V and J genes are TRBV4-1 and TRBJ2-1; TRBD1 is a possible D gene (8 bases). V was trimmed by 5 bases and J by 8 bases, leaving 19 bases between them. There are 15 residues in the CDR3. Germline CDR1 and CDR2: MGHRA and YSYEKL. The CDR3 region is CASSERQGRGDEQFF. CDR3 sequence (DNA): TGCGCCAGCAGCGAGCGACAGGGGAGGGGGGATGAGCAGTTCTTC.

A single count supports this clonotype. This rearrangement joins TRBV11-2 to TRBJ2-2; D unresolved. Per the germline V gene, CDR1 is SGHAT and CDR2 is FQNNGV. The CDR3 runs to 14 residues. V was cut by 2 bases and J by 7 bases, with 11 bases left in between. CDR3 coding DNA: TGTGCCAGCAGCTTACCCATTCTGAGCGGGGAGCTGTTTTTT. Its protein product is CASSLPILSGELFF.

The genes are TRBV24-1 and TRBJ2-3; D is possibly TRBD2 (6 bases). Trimming took 7 bases from V and 2 from J, leaving 9 bases between them. Germline values: CDR1 KGHDR, CDR2 SFDVKD. This CDR3 is built from 13 residues. The CDR3 DNA reads as TGTGCCACCAGAGAGCGGGCCACAGATACGCAGTATTTT. Translating it yields CATRERATDTQYF.

The rearrangement joins TRBV21-1 to TRBJ1-5. TRBV21-1 is noted as a pseudogene. This CDR3 comprises 13 residues. For the CDR3, the DNA is TGTGCCAGCAGCAAAGGAGGGGGAGGGCCCCAGCATTTT. Protein: CASSKGGGGPQHF.

The chain has TRBV20-1 and TRBJ2-7; maybe TRBD2 (6 bases). This CDR3 comprises 13 residues. V lost 6 bases to trimming and J lost 7 bases, with 19 bases between them. CDR1 and CDR2 from the germline V gene are DFQATT and SNEGSKA (reference sequence). The CDR3 DNA sequence: TGCAGTGCAAGGGAGGTCCTAATGCGGGAGCAGTACTTC. Its protein product is CSAREVLMREQYF.

The J gene is TRBJ2-1, the V gene TRBV11-2; TRBD1 is a possible D gene (7 bases). The CDR3 consists of 18 residues. The germline gives CDR1 SGHAT, CDR2 FQNNGV. With 5 bases removed from V and 0 bases from J, the gap between germline ends came to 20 bases. The CDR3 bases are TGTGCCAGCAGCCCAGGAGGGGGCCGGTTCTTCTCCTACAATGAGCAGTTCTTC. It codes for CASSPGGGRFFSYNEQFF. Supplemented by reference TRBV11-2 and TRBJ2-1, the full variable domain reads EAGVAQSPRYKIIEKRQSVAFWCNPISGHATLYWYQQILGQGPKLLIQFQNNGVVDDSQLPKDRFSAERLKGVDSTLKIQPAKLEDSAVYLCASSPGGGRFFSYNEQFFGPGTRLTVL.

This clonotype was seen ten or more times. V gene TRBV6-4 combines with J gene TRBJ2-1; 12 nucleotides align to TRBD2. Germline values: CDR1 MRHNA, CDR2 SNTAGT. Trimming removed 5 bases from V and 6 bases from J; junction bases left unmatched: 23. The CDR3 sequence is 21 residues long. CDR3 nucleotides: TGTGCCAGCAGTCGCCCCCGCATCTTACTAGCGGGAGGACGAACCGTCAATGAGCAGTTCTTC. Translating gives CASSRPRILLAGGRTVNEQFF.

This clonotype turned up a few times. This chain links TRBV4-2 with TRBJ2-7; 7 bases map to TRBD2. The CDR3 consists of 14 residues. Germline V lookup: CDR1 LGHNA, CDR2 YNFKEQ. The V segment lost 1 base and the J segment 4 bases; nucleotides outside the gene matches: 4. CDR3 sequence (DNA): TGTGCCAGCAGCCAAGCCAGACTAGCTTACGAGCAGTACTTC. This sequence encodes CASSQARLAYEQYF.